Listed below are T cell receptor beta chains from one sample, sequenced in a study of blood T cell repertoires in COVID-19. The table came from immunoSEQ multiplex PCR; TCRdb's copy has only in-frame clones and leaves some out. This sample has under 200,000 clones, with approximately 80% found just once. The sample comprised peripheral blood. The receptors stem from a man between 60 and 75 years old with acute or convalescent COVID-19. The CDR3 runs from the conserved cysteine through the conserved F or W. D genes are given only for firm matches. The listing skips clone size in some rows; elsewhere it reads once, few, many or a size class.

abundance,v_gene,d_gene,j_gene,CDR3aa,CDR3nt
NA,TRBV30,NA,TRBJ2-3,CAWSAGWDTQYF,TGTGCCTGGAGTGCAGGGTGGGATACGCAGTATTTT
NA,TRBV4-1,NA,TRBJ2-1,CASSQGRGSSNEQFF,TGCGCCAGCAGCCAAGGACGAGGGAGTAGCAATGAGCAGTTCTTC
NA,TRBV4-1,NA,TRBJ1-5,CASSQEDTGLDQPQHF,TGCGCCAGCAGCCAAGAGGATACAGGGTTGGATCAGCCCCAGCATTTT
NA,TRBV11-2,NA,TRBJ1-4,CASSRSYNEKLFF,TGTGCCAGCAGCCGGTCCTATAATGAAAAACTGTTTTTT
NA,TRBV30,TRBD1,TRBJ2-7,CAWCPLPTGTGPYEQYF,TGTGCCTGGTGCCCCCTTCCGACCGGGACAGGGCCCTACGAGCAGTACTTC
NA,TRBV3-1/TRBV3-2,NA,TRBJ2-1,CASSRGVGEQFF,TGTGCCAGCAGCCGCGGGGTTGGTGAGCAGTTCTTC
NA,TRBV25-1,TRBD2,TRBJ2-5,CASRLGTRATETQYF,TGTGCCAGCAGGCTCGGGACTAGGGCCACCGAGACCCAGTACTTC
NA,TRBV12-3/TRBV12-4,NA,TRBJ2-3,CASRFMDTQYF,TGTGCCAGCAGGTTTATGGATACGCAGTATTTT
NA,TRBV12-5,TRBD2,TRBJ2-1,CASGSPRLAGSYNEQFF,TGTGCTAGTGGGTCCCCCCGACTAGCGGGCTCCTACAATGAGCAGTTCTTC
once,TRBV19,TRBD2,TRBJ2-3,CASSILAGETDTQYF,TGTGCCAGTAGTATTCTAGCGGGGGAGACAGATACGCAGTATTTT
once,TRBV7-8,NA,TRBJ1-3,CASSLSWSSGNTIYF,TGTGCCAGCAGCTTAAGCTGGTCCTCTGGAAACACCATATATTTT
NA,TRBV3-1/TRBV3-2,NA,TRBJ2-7,CASSQVRDTWTYEQYF,TGTGCCAGCAGCCAAGTACGGGACACGTGGACCTACGAGCAGTACTTC
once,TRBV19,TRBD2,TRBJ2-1,CASSPRTSGGDNEQFF,TGTGCCAGTAGTCCCCGGACTAGCGGGGGGGACAATGAGCAGTTCTTC
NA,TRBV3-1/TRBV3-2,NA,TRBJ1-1,CASSIRVLNTEAFF,TGTGCCAGCAGCATCAGGGTTTTGAACACTGAAGCTTTCTTT
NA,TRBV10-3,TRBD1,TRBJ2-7,CAISEPGDRAYEQYF,TGTGCCATCAGTGAGCCCGGGGACAGGGCCTACGAGCAGTACTTC
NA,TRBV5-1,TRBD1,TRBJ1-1,CASSAARDRPLNTEAFF,TGCGCCAGCAGCGCGGCCCGGGACAGGCCCCTCAACACTGAAGCTTTCTTT
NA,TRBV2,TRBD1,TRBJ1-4,CASRTPRSTGGAVIHEKLFF,TGTGCCAGCAGAACTCCTCGCTCGACAGGGGGCGCGGTTATCCATGAAAAACTGTTTTTT
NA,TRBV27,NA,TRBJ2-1,CASSLSGGPYNEQFF,TGTGCCAGCAGTTTATCTGGTGGGCCCTACAATGAGCAGTTCTTC
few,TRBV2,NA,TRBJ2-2,CASSEVGHSTGELFF,TGTGCCAGCAGTGAAGTAGGACACAGCACCGGGGAGCTGTTTTTT
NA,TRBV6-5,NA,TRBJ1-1,CASNKRGLDTEAFF,TGTGCCAGCAACAAGCGGGGACTGGACACTGAAGCTTTCTTT
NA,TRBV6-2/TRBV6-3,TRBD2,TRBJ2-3,CASSSPAGSTDTQYF,TGTGCCAGCAGTTCACCAGCGGGAAGCACAGATACGCAGTATTTT
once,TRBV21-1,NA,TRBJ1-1,CASSKANGNTEAFF,TGTGCCAGCAGCAAAGCGAACGGGAACACTGAAGCTTTCTTT
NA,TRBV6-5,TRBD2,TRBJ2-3,CASMTSGTDTQYF,TGTGCCAGCATGACTAGCGGCACAGATACGCAGTATTTT
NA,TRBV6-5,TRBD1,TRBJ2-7,CASIPGQGHVEQYF,TGTGCCAGCATCCCCGGACAGGGCCACGTCGAGCAGTACTTC
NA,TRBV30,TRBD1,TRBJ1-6,CAAGQESSYNSPLHF,TGTGCCGCCGGACAGGAAAGCTCCTATAATTCACCCCTCCACTTT
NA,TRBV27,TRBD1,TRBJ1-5,CASSHRGVGNQPQHF,TGTGCCAGCAGCCACAGGGGGGTAGGAAATCAGCCCCAGCATTTT
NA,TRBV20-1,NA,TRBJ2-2,CSAYRAGELFF,TGCAGTGCTTACAGGGCCGGGGAGCTGTTTTTT
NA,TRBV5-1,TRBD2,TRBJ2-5,CASALGSGDLQETQYF,TGCGCCAGCGCCCTTGGGAGCGGGGACCTACAAGAGACCCAGTACTTC
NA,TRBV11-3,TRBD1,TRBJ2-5,CASSKGQGVTEETQYF,TGTGCCAGCAGTAAGGGACAGGGGGTCACGGAGGAGACCCAGTACTTC
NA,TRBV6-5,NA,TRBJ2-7,CASSYLAGEHEQYF,TGTGCCAGCAGTTACTTGGCAGGGGAACACGAGCAGTACTTC
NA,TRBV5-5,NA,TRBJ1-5,CASSLEDDLRVWGNQPQHF,TGTGCCAGCAGCTTGGAAGACGATCTCAGGGTTTGGGGCAATCAGCCCCAGCATTTT
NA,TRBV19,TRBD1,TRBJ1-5,CASTGTGGLGEPQHF,TGTGCCAGTACCGGGACAGGGGGCCTCGGGGAGCCCCAGCATTTT
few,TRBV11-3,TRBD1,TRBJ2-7,CASSEGQGYEQYF,TGTGCCAGCAGCGAGGGACAGGGCTACGAGCAGTACTTC
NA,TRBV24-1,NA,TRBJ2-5,CATSSYRGGEETQYF,TGTGCCACCAGTAGCTACCGGGGAGGAGAAGAGACCCAGTACTTC
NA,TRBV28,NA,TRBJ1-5,CASSPLGGSNQPQHF,TGTGCCAGCAGTCCCCTGGGAGGAAGCAATCAGCCCCAGCATTTT
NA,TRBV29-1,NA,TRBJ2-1,CSVEDPDTNYNEQFF,TGCAGCGTTGAAGATCCGGACACAAACTACAATGAGCAGTTCTTC
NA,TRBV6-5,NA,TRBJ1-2,CASSTRGAVNGYTF,TGTGCCAGCAGTACCCGCGGGGCAGTGAATGGCTACACCTTC
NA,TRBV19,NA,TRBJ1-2,CASSKAFGGSNYGYTF,TGTGCCAGTAGTAAGGCCTTTGGGGGGTCTAACTATGGCTACACCTTC
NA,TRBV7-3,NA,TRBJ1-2,CASSLTTDPNYGYTF,TGTGCCAGCAGCTTAACGACAGACCCCAACTATGGCTACACCTTC
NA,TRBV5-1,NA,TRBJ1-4,CASSKGVTNEKLFF,TGCGCCAGCAGTAAGGGGGTAACTAATGAAAAACTGTTTTTT
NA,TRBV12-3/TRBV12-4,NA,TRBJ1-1,CASSPQMNTEAFF,TGTGCCAGCAGTCCACAGATGAACACTGAAGCTTTCTTT
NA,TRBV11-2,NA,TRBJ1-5,CASSPTGTQYSNQPQHF,TGTGCCAGCAGCCCTACAGGGACCCAATATAGCAATCAGCCCCAGCATTTT
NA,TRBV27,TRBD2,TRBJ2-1,CASSQLAGDGNEQFF,TGTGCCAGCAGTCAACTAGCGGGGGATGGCAATGAGCAGTTCTTC
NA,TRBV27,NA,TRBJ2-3,CASSLSGEADTQYF,TGTGCCAGCAGTTTATCCGGGGAGGCAGATACGCAGTATTTT
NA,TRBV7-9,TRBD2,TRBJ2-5,CASSLPLTSWETQYF,TGTGCCAGCAGCTTACCTTTGACTAGCTGGGAGACCCAGTACTTC
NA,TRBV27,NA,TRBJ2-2,CASSLNGAVGTGELFF,TGTGCCAGCAGTTTAAATGGGGCCGTTGGCACCGGGGAGCTGTTTTTT
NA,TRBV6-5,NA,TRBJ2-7,CASSYATDYEQYF,TGTGCCAGCAGTTACGCGACAGACTACGAGCAGTACTTC
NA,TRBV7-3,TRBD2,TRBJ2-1,CASSTGLAGVNEQFF,TGTGCCAGCAGCACGGGACTAGCGGGGGTAAATGAGCAGTTCTTC
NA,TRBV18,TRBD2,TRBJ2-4,CASSPPGTSENIQYF,TGTGCCAGCTCACCACCCGGGACTAGCGAAAACATTCAGTACTTC